The rows below give T cell receptor beta chains drawn from one sample of a study of blood T cell repertoires in COVID-19. Profiled with immunoSEQ multiplex PCR; TCRdb holds only in-frame clones, not every one. The sample lists roughly 46,000 clones; roughly 80% were seen once. Sequences were obtained from peripheral blood. The receptors come from a man aged 60-69 years with active COVID-19. Each CDR3 is given with its conserved first and last residue. D genes are given only for firm matches. Size tells how often a clone was seen (once, few, many) or the class of an expanded clone, and some rows leave it out.

v_call,d_call,j_call,clone_size,cdr3_aa,cdr3_nt
TRBV5-1,-,TRBJ1-4,-,CASSFDTGLEGEKLFF,TGCGCCAGCAGCTTTGATACGGGATTGGAGGGTGAAAAACTGTTTTTT
TRBV6-2/TRBV6-3,-,TRBJ2-7,once,CASSYPVYVERADEQYF,TGTGCCAGCAGTTACCCGGTTTACGTAGAGAGGGCGGACGAGCAGTACTTC
TRBV6-5,-,TRBJ1-2,-,CASRVGGSGYGYTF,TGTGCCAGCAGGGTCGGGGGATCGGGGTATGGCTACACCTTC
TRBV4-2,TRBD1,TRBJ2-7,-,CASSQDRGLTYEQYF,TGTGCCAGCAGCCAAGACAGGGGGCTGACCTACGAGCAGTACTTC
TRBV4-1,TRBD1,TRBJ2-3,-,CASSRVAPGQAPDTQYF,TGCGCCAGCAGCCGAGTCGCACCCGGACAGGCTCCGGATACGCAGTATTTT
TRBV2,-,TRBJ1-5,-,CASSVRGLSNQPQHF,TGTGCCAGCAGTGTAAGGGGCTTAAGCAATCAGCCCCAGCATTTT
TRBV28,TRBD1,TRBJ2-7,-,CASSYGSGTGKVGQYF,TGTGCCAGCAGTTACGGTTCCGGGACAGGGAAGGTCGGCCAGTACTTC
TRBV25-1,TRBD1,TRBJ1-4,-,CASSERSTGTGGEKLFF,TGTGCCAGCAGTGAACGGTCTACCGGGACAGGGGGTGAAAAACTGTTTTTT
TRBV5-6,TRBD2,TRBJ2-3,-,CASSPGLAGDTQYF,TGTGCCAGCAGCCCCGGACTAGCGGGAGATACGCAGTATTTT
TRBV5-1,TRBD2,TRBJ2-3,-,CASTLAGGLVTDTQYF,TGCGCCAGCACCCTAGCGGGGGGGCTGGTCACAGATACGCAGTATTTT
TRBV28,-,TRBJ2-7,-,CASSLLQGEQYF,TGTGCCAGCAGTTTGTTACAGGGTGAGCAGTACTTC
TRBV28,TRBD2,TRBJ2-1,-,CASSLNRLAGGPTYNEQFF,TGTGCCAGCAGTTTGAATCGGCTAGCGGGAGGGCCTACCTACAATGAGCAGTTCTTC
TRBV7-9,TRBD1,TRBJ2-2,-,CASSSGQLTGELFF,TGTGCCAGCAGCTCGGGACAGCTAACGGGGGAGCTGTTTTTT
TRBV12-5,-,TRBJ1-5,-,CASGLVSGTLYSNQPQHF,TGTGCTAGTGGTTTGGTCTCCGGGACTCTCTATAGCAATCAGCCCCAGCATTTT
TRBV7-3,-,TRBJ1-1,-,CASSLEGANGDTEAFF,TGTGCCAGCAGCTTAGAAGGGGCTAATGGGGACACTGAAGCTTTCTTT
TRBV6-4,-,TRBJ2-7,few,CASSDSETSEQYF,TGTGCCAGCAGTGACTCTGAGACTAGCGAGCAGTACTTC
TRBV28,-,TRBJ2-7,few,CASSLPGSLHEQYF,TGTGCCAGCAGTTTACCGGGAAGCCTCCACGAGCAGTACTTC
TRBV28,-,TRBJ1-4,-,CASSPPRSGDEKLFF,TGTGCCAGCAGTCCACCTAGATCGGGGGATGAAAAACTGTTTTTT
TRBV7-7,-,TRBJ2-7,-,CASSSGRGVGYEQYF,TGTGCTAGCAGCTCGGGCAGGGGAGTAGGATACGAGCAGTACTTC
TRBV9,-,TRBJ1-5,-,CASSPGMRLNQPQHF,TGTGCCAGCAGCCCGGGGATGCGGCTCAATCAGCCCCAGCATTTT
TRBV24-1,-,TRBJ2-1,-,CATRPRASNEQFF,TGTGCCACCAGGCCCAGGGCTTCTAATGAGCAGTTCTTC
TRBV23-1,-,TRBJ1-3,-,CASGDSLSGNTIYF,TGCGCCAGCGGCGACAGTCTCTCTGGAAACACCATATATTTT
TRBV19,-,TRBJ1-1,-,CASSREKNTEAFF,TGTGCCTCAAGTCGGGAAAAGAACACTGAAGCTTTCTTT
TRBV19,TRBD2,TRBJ2-2,-,CASNRLAATGELFF,TGTGCCAGTAACCGTCTAGCGGCTACCGGGGAGCTGTTTTTT
TRBV5-8,-,TRBJ2-7,-,CASRWLAESSYEQYF,TGTGCCAGCAGATGGCTAGCTGAGTCGTCCTACGAGCAGTACTTC
TRBV5-4,TRBD1,TRBJ2-5,-,CASSSRDRLVETQYF,TGTGCCAGCAGCAGCCGGGACAGATTGGTAGAGACCCAGTACTTC
TRBV7-6,TRBD2,TRBJ2-1,-,CASSLGTSAYDEQFF,TGTGCCAGCAGCCTTGGGACTAGTGCCTACGATGAGCAGTTCTTC
TRBV6-6,-,TRBJ2-3,-,CASRNQGTSTDTQYF,TGTGCCAGCAGAAACCAGGGAACTAGCACAGATACGCAGTATTTT
TRBV2,-,TRBJ1-5,-,CASSGDIHSNQPQHF,TGTGCCAGCAGTGGGGACATCCATAGCAATCAGCCCCAGCATTTT
TRBV29-1,TRBD1,TRBJ2-1,few,CSVRRQGYINEQFF,TGCAGCGTTCGAAGACAGGGATATATCAATGAGCAGTTCTTC
TRBV30,TRBD1,TRBJ1-6,-,CAWKLRLGQINSPLHF,TGTGCCTGGAAATTGCGTCTGGGACAGATTAATTCACCCCTCCACTTT
TRBV19,-,TRBJ1-1,-,CASSKEGNTEAFF,TGTGCCAGTAGTAAGGAGGGGAACACTGAAGCTTTCTTT
TRBV5-4,-,TRBJ1-1,-,CASSTGRDTEAFF,TGTGCCAGCAGCACAGGGAGGGACACTGAAGCTTTCTTT
TRBV14,-,TRBJ2-7,-,CASSQVTGALLGEQYF,TGTGCCAGCAGCCAAGTGACTGGAGCCCTCCTGGGCGAGCAGTACTTC
TRBV4-3,TRBD2,TRBJ2-3,few,CASSQMIAGAHTQYF,TGCGCCAGCAGCCAAATGATAGCGGGGGCCCATACGCAGTATTTT
TRBV6-5,TRBD2,TRBJ2-7,-,CASTERGEGTYEQYF,TGTGCCAGCACCGAGAGAGGGGAGGGGACCTACGAGCAGTACTTC
TRBV30,-,TRBJ1-2,-,CAFDTTGTNYGYTF,TGTGCCTTTGATACGACAGGAACTAACTATGGCTACACCTTC
TRBV29-1,-,TRBJ2-7,-,CSAVPGGRSYEQYF,TGCAGCGCCGTGCCGGGGGGCCGCTCCTACGAGCAGTACTTC
TRBV5-1,TRBD2,TRBJ2-3,-,CASSRTSGGASDTQYF,TGCGCCAGCAGCCGAACTAGCGGGGGGGCATCGGATACGCAGTATTTT
TRBV28,-,TRBJ2-3,-,CASSLRASGWDTQYF,TGTGCCAGCAGTTTACGGGCCTCGGGGTGGGATACGCAGTATTTT
TRBV12-3/TRBV12-4,TRBD1,TRBJ1-2,-,CASSQGDYGYTF,TGTGCCAGCAGTCAGGGGGACTATGGCTACACCTTC
TRBV6-5,TRBD1,TRBJ2-3,once,CASMWTGRTDTQYF,TGTGCCAGCATGTGGACAGGGCGCACAGATACGCAGTATTTT
TRBV7-2,-,TRBJ2-3,once,CASSLEFVGSTDTQYF,TGTGCCAGCAGCTTAGAGTTTGTCGGGAGTACAGATACGCAGTATTTT
TRBV2,TRBD2,TRBJ2-1,few,CASSVGGLGGNEQFF,TGTGCCAGCAGTGTAGGGGGACTAGGGGGCAATGAGCAGTTCTTC
TRBV2,TRBD2,TRBJ2-1,-,CASGGTLAGVNEQFF,TGTGCCAGCGGCGGTACACTAGCGGGAGTAAATGAGCAGTTCTTC